The T cell receptor beta chain under discussion was sequenced for a study of cytomegalovirus exposure and HLA in healthy donors. Notes on the study in general: Per published accounts, TCR beta sequences correctly predicted the HLA-A and HLA-B alleles of most subjects. Within the data, a cluster of highly shared sequence variants was likely a sequencing artifact. Solely CMV serostatus was available to characterize immune exposure.

The CDR3 length is 16 residues. V was cut by 5 bases and J by 3 bases, with 17 bases left in between. The germline CDR1 and CDR2 sequences are SGHNT and YYREEE (reference sequence). In regard to this clone: Its cognate antigen is unknown.

With 60 Vbeta and 13 Jbeta primers, the PCR was carried out. Repertoires were generated with immunoSEQ multiplex PCR, while TCRdb's copy carries only in-frame clones and drops some. The table records 150,000 to 200,000 clones, 82% of them present only once. The clonotype comes from a girl aged 2-15 years in good health and CMV-seropositive. V and J are TRBV5-4 and TRBJ2-2, with D possibly being TRBD1 (5 bases). The specimen was PBMCs. The CDR3 spells CASRSVGPYHTGELFF. In DNA form, the CDR3 reads TGTGCCAGCAGATCGGTGGGGCCTTATCACACCGGGGAGCTGTTTTTT. Based on the CDR3 plus reference TRBV5-4 and TRBJ2-2, the full variable domain is ETGVTQSPTHLIKTRGQQVTLRCSSQSGHNTVSWYQQALGQGPQFIFQYYREEENGRGNFPPRFSGLQFPNYSSELNVNALELDDSALYLCASRSVGPYHTGELFFGEGSRLTVL.